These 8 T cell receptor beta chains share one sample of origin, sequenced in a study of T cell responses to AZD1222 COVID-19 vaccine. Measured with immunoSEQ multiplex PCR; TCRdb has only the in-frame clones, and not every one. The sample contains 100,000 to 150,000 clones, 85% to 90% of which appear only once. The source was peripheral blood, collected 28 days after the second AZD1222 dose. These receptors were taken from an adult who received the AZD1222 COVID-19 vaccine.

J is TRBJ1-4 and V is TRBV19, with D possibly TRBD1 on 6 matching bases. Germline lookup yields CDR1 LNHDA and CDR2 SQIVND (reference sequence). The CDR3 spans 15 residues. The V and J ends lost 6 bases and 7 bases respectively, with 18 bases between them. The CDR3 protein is CASSPRAGVGEKLFF. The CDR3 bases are TGTGCCAGTAGCCCCCGGGCAGGGGTGGGTGAAAAACTGTTTTTT. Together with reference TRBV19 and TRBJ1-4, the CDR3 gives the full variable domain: DGGITQSPKYLFRKEGQNVTLSCEQNLNHDAMYWYRQDPGQGLRLIYYSQIVNDFQKGDIAEGYSVSREKKESFPLTVTSAQKNPTAFYLCASSPRAGVGEKLFFGSGTQLSVL.

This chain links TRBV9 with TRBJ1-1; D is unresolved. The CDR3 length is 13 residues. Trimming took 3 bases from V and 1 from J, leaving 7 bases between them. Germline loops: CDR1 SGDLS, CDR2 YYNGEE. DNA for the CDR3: TGTGCCAGCAGCGACTCAGGGAACACTGAAGCTTTCTTT. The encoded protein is CASSDSGNTEAFF.

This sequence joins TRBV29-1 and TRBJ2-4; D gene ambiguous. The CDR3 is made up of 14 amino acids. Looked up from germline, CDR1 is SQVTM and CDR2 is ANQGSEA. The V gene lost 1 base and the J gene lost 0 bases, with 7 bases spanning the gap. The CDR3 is CSVEGRLAKNIQYF. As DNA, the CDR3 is TGCAGCGTTGAAGGGCGGCTAGCCAAAAACATTCAGTACTTC.

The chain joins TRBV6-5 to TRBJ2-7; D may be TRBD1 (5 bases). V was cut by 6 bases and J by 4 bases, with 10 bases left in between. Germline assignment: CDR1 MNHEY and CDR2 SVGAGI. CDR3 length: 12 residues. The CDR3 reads CASSRDRYEQYF. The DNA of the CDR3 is TGTGCCAGCAGCCGTGACAGATACGAGCAGTACTTC.

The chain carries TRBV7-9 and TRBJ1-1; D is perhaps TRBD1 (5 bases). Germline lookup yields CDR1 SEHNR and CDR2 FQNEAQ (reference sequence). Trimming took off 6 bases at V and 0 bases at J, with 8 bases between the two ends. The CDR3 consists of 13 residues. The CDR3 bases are TGTGCCAGCAGTGGGACGGTGAACACTGAAGCTTTCTTT. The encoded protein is CASSGTVNTEAFF.

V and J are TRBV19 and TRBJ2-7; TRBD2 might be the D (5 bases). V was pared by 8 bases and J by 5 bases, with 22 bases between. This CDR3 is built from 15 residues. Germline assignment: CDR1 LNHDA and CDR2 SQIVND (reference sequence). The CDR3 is CASAPGNRLIDEQYF. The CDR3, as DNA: TGTGCCAGTGCACCGGGAAACCGTCTTATCGACGAGCAGTACTTC.

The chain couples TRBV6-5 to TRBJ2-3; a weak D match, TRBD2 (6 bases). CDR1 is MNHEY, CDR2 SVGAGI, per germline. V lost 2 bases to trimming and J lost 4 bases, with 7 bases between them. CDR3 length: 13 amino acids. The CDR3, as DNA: TGTGCCAGCAGTTACGGGACTCCAGATACGCAGTATTTT. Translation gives CASSYGTPDTQYF.

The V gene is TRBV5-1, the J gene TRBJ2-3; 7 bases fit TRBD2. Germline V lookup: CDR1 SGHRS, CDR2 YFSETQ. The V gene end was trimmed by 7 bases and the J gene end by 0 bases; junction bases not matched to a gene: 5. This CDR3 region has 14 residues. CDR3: CASSELASTDTQYF. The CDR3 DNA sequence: TGCGCCAGCTCTGAACTAGCGAGCACAGATACGCAGTATTTT.